The clone carrying this T cell receptor beta chain was observed at least ten times. Its antigen remains unknown. This record belongs to a study of human T cells and chemical hapten exposure. General study points: Unchanged with DPC sensitization were TCRs above 1 in 1000 frequency.

Time point: healthy volunteer bleed at 2 weeks. The authors' total RNA extraction used unfractionated whole blood. The J segment lost 5 bases and the V segment lost 5 bases, leaving 3 bases of the junction unmatched. Germline V gene sequence: CDR1 SGHAT, CDR2 FQNNGV. The CDR3 runs 13 residues. Single cDNA molecules in the library carried unique molecular identifiers attached during preparation. In the authors' workflow: Ranging from about 20,000 to 750,000, TCR counts per sample had a median value of 95,638. Via MiXCR, TCRdb re-called the RACE reads, giving one row per CDR3 protein. Here the V and J calls rest on TCRdb's processing, not on the authors' analysis. The sample has 35,000 to 50,000 distinct CDR3 sequences, roughly 4% seen once; the top ten hold about 1.5%.

The V and J genes are TRBV11-2 and TRBJ1-2; TRBD1 agrees at 9 bases. The receptor comes from a female donor in good health. Some clones in this sample may be carry-over from other donors' samples. The sample consisted of whole blood. CDR3 in amino acids: CASSQDRGYGYTF. The DNA of the CDR3 is TGTGCCAGCAGCCAGGACAGGGGATATGGCTACACCTTC.